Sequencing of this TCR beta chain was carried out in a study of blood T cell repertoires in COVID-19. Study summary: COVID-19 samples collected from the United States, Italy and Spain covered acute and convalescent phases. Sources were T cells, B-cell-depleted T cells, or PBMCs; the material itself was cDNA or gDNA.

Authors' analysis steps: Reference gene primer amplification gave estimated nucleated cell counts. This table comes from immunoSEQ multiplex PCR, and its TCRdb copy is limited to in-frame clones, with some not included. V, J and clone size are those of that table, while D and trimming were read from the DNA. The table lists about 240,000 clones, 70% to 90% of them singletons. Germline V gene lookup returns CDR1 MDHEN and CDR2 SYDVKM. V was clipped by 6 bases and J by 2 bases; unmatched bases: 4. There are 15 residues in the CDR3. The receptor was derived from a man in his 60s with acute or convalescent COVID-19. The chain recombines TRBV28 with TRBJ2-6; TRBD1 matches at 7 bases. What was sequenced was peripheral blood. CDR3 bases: TGTGCCAGCAGACCTACAGGGGCTGGGGCCAACGTCCTGACTTTC. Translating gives CASRPTGAGANVLTF.